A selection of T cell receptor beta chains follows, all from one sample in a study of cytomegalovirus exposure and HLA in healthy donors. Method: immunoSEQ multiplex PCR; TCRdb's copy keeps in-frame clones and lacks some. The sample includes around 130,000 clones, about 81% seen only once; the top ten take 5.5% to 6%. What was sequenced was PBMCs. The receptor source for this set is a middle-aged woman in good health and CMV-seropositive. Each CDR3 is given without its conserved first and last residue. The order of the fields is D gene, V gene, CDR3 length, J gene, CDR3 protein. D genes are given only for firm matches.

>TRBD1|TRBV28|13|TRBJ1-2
ASSPPGQGSGGYT
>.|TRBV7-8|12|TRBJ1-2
ASSLGLGDYGYT
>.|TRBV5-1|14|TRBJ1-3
ASSFLEQGSGNTIY
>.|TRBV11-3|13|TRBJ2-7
ASSLVAGPSYEQY
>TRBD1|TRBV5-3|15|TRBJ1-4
ARSLGCQGVRNEKLF
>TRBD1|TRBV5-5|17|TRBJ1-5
ASSPYVRDRVLSNQPQH
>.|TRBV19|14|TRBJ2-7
ASSIAGRDTTYEQY
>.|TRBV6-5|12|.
ASSLGTSAYEQY
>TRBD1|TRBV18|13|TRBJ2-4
ASSLQQGSKNIQY
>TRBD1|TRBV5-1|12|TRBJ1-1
ASSGGQVDTEAF
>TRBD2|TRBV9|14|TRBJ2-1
ASGPLGREAPNEQF
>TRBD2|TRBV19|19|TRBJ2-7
ASSSRGTTGTSIRRPYEQY
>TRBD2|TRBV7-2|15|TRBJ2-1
ASSLASSSGGASEQF
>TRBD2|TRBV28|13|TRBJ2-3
ASRVGTSGSGSQY
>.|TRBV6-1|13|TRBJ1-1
ASSETTEGNTEAF
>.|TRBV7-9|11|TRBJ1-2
ASSLGQPNGYT
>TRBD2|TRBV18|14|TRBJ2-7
ASSRIPGTSQYEQY
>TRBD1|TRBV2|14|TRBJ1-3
ASSFDPGGSGNTIY
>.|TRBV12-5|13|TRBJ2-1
ASGLLQGTYNEQF
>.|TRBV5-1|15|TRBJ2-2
ASSQGVASLSHGELF
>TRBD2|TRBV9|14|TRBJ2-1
ASSIQAGGFQNEQF
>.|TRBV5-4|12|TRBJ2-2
ASSPGLNTGELF
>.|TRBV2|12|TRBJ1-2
ASSESGGNYGYT
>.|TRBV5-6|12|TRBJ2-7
ASSLGRSSYEQY
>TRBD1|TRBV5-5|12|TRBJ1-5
ASGTGIGNQPQH
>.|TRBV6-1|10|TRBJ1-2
ASTLGQGGYT
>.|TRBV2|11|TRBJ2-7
ASSERESYEQY
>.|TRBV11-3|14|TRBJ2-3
ASSRGLWDLEDTQY
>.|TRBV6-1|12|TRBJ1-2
ASVPQGRAYGYT
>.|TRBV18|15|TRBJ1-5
ASSPLELGSYNQPQH
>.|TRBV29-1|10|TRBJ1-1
SHTISNTEAF
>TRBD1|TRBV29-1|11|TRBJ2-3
SRTGWESDTQY
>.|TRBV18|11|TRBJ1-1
ASSTDQDTEAF
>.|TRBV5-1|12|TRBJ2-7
ASSLWGGSYEQY
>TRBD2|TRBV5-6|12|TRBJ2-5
ASSPGGGQETQY
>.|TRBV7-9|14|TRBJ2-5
ASSLVPYRDRETQY
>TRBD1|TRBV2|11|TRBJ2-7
ASDRDSSAKQY
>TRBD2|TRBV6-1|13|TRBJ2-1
ASRVGLAGYNEQF
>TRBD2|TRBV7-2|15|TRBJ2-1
ASSRSSLAGGYNEQF
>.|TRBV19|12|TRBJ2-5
ASSPGQSQETQY
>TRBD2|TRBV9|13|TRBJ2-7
ASSVDPSGGYEQY
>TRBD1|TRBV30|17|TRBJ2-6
AWSGPGQSYPGGANVLT
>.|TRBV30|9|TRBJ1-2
AWTEGAGYT
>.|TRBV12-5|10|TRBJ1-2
ASGLQVYGYT
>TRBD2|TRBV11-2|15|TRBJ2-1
ASSLATTSGRPREQF
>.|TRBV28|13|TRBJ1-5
ASSFLVGGNQPQH
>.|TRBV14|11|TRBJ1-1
ASSYGVGTEAF
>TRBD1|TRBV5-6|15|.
ASSFAIRQGDTYEQY
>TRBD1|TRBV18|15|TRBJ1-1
ASSLLDRAVGNTEAF
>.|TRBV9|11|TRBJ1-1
ASSVGSDTEAF
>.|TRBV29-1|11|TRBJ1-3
SVVTVTGNTIY
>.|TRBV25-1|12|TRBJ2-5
ASSASRGMVTQY
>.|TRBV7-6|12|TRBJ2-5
ASSRLYDGETQY
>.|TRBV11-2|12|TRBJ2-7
ASSSPGQPYEQY